These T cell receptor beta chains were read from a single sample in a study of blood T cell repertoires in COVID-19. Some clones are missing from TCRdb's copy, which holds only in-frame ones; the method was immunoSEQ multiplex PCR. Counted here are about 350,000 clones, roughly 90% occurring once; the ten biggest clones make up under 3%. The specimen was PBMCs or T cells enriched from blood (not recorded which). The source of these receptors is a woman in her 30s who had recovered from COVID-19. Both conserved end residues are part of each CDR3. Fields, in order: D gene, V gene, J gene, clone size, CDR3 protein, CDR3 DNA. A D gene is named only where the DNA matches it firmly. Clone sizes are given selectively: once, few, many, or a class where the clone is expanded.

d_gene: .; v_gene: TRBV6-6; j_gene: TRBJ1-1; abundance: .; CDR3aa: CASSKVQSMNTEAFF; CDR3nt: TGTGCCAGCAGTAAAGTACAGAGTATGAACACTGAAGCTTTCTTT
d_gene: .; v_gene: TRBV4-1; j_gene: TRBJ2-1; abundance: .; CDR3aa: CASSQAPSSYNEQFF; CDR3nt: TGCGCCAGCAGCCAAGCACCGAGCTCCTACAATGAGCAGTTCTTC
d_gene: TRBD2; v_gene: TRBV2; j_gene: TRBJ2-1; abundance: .; CDR3aa: CASRRSGGSYNEQFF; CDR3nt: TGTGCCAGCAGAAGGAGCGGGGGTTCCTACAATGAGCAGTTCTTC
d_gene: .; v_gene: TRBV20-1; j_gene: TRBJ1-1; abundance: .; CDR3aa: CSASTGWAFF; CDR3nt: TGCAGTGCTAGTACCGGGTGGGCTTTCTTT
d_gene: .; v_gene: TRBV21-1; j_gene: TRBJ2-2; abundance: .; CDR3aa: CASSNRLIQGRYSGELFF; CDR3nt: TGTGCCAGCAGCAACCGGCTGATACAGGGAAGGTATTCCGGGGAGCTGTTTTTT
d_gene: TRBD2; v_gene: TRBV7-3; j_gene: TRBJ2-1; abundance: .; CDR3aa: CANSILAGGPDLFF; CDR3nt: TGTGCCAACAGTATACTAGCGGGGGGTCCCGATTTGTTCTTC
d_gene: .; v_gene: TRBV10-3; j_gene: TRBJ2-1; abundance: few; CDR3aa: CAISDNIYNEQFF; CDR3nt: TGTGCCATCAGTGACAACATTTACAATGAGCAGTTCTTC
d_gene: TRBD1; v_gene: TRBV7-2; j_gene: TRBJ1-2; abundance: .; CDR3aa: CASSLVDRGWGYTF; CDR3nt: TGTGCCAGCAGCTTAGTCGACAGGGGATGGGGCTACACCTTC
d_gene: TRBD1; v_gene: TRBV6-2/TRBV6-3; j_gene: TRBJ1-2; abundance: .; CDR3aa: CASSYLVRDRRISNYGYTF; CDR3nt: TGTGCCAGCAGTTACTTGGTGCGGGACAGGCGGATATCTAACTATGGCTACACCTTC
d_gene: .; v_gene: TRBV3-1/TRBV3-2; j_gene: TRBJ2-7; abundance: .; CDR3aa: CASSQDLASSYEQYF; CDR3nt: TGTGCCAGCAGCCAAGATCTGGCTTCGTCCTACGAGCAGTACTTC
d_gene: .; v_gene: TRBV23-1; j_gene: TRBJ2-1; abundance: .; CDR3aa: CAKDLSGFYNEQFF; CDR3nt: TGCGCCAAGGACCTAAGCGGGTTTTACAATGAGCAGTTCTTC
d_gene: TRBD2; v_gene: TRBV7-8; j_gene: TRBJ2-5; abundance: .; CDR3aa: CASSLLVAGRQETQYF; CDR3nt: TGTGCCAGCAGTCTTTTGGTAGCGGGACGTCAAGAGACCCAGTACTTC
d_gene: .; v_gene: TRBV19; j_gene: TRBJ1-1; abundance: few; CDR3aa: CASSWVGGTEAFF; CDR3nt: TGTGCCAGTAGTTGGGTAGGAGGCACTGAAGCTTTCTTT
d_gene: .; v_gene: TRBV28; j_gene: TRBJ1-1; abundance: few; CDR3aa: CASSSHRVPTEAFF; CDR3nt: TGTGCCAGCAGTTCACACAGGGTACCCACTGAAGCTTTCTTT
d_gene: .; v_gene: TRBV15; j_gene: TRBJ1-4; abundance: .; CDR3aa: CATSRDRRGLDEKLFF; CDR3nt: TGTGCCACCAGCAGAGATCGTAGAGGGTTGGATGAAAAACTGTTTTTT
d_gene: .; v_gene: TRBV25-1; j_gene: TRBJ1-4; abundance: .; CDR3aa: CASSTQGGNEKLFF; CDR3nt: TGTGCCAGCAGCACACAGGGAGGGAATGAAAAACTGTTTTTT
d_gene: TRBD1; v_gene: TRBV7-9; j_gene: TRBJ1-6; abundance: .; CDR3aa: CASSFARDSNSPLHF; CDR3nt: TGTGCCAGCAGCTTCGCCCGGGACAGTAATTCACCCCTCCACTTT
d_gene: .; v_gene: TRBV5-1; j_gene: TRBJ1-2; abundance: .; CDR3aa: CASSLVQGSYTF; CDR3nt: TGCGCCAGCAGCTTGGTCCAGGGGAGCTACACCTTC